A single T cell receptor (beta chain) is shown here with its context. The data were obtained in a study of PD-L1 blockade in urothelial cancer. Study summary: Per blood sample, T cells had a median of 141,255.

TCRdb's copy holds only in-frame clones and misses some; the assay was immunoSEQ multiplex PCR. The table lists more than 40,000 clones, approximately 78% of them singletons. CDR3 length equals 14 residues. V was clipped by 4 bases and J by 3 bases, with 13 bases between them. Per germline, CDR1 SGHNT and CDR2 YYREEE (reference sequence). The time point was: pretreatment peripheral blood. This TCR was recovered from a man aged 50 to 59 with urothelial cancer. The material sequenced was PBMCs, taken around atezolizumab (anti-PD-L1) treatment. The chain couples TRBV5-4 to TRBJ1-2, with a weak D call TRBD1 (6 bases). The CDR3 loop reads CASSLGADYYGYTF. CDR3 nucleotides: TGTGCCAGCAGCCTGGGGGCCGATTACTATGGCTACACCTTC.